The 17 T cell receptor beta chains given below trace back to one sample, sequenced in a study of T cell changes during pregnancy in multiple sclerosis. Generated by immunoSEQ multiplex PCR, the TCRdb table keeps only in-frame clones and is missing some. The sample lists 85,000 to 130,000 clones, about 94% occurring once. The sample was peripheral blood, taken before pregnancy. The origin of the receptors is a female donor with multiple sclerosis, enrolled in a pregnancy study.

This sequence joins TRBV4-2 and TRBJ2-7; the match to TRBD1 covers 7 bases. The CDR3 consists of 13 residues. Germline CDR1 LGHNA, CDR2 YNFKEQ. Trimming removed 4 bases from V and 2 bases from J; junction bases left unmatched: 2. CDR3 nucleotide sequence: TGTGCCAGCAGCCGGGACAGCACCTACGAGCAGTACTTC. Its translation is CASSRDSTYEQYF.

The chain has TRBV6-4 and TRBJ2-2, with 9 nucleotides matching TRBD1. The CDR3 is 14 amino acids. Looked up from germline, CDR1 is MRHNA and CDR2 is SNTAGT. With V trimmed by 6 bases and J by 7 bases, 6 bases remained unmatched. CDR3 region: CASRDRGMSGELFF. The CDR3 DNA is TGTGCCAGCAGGGACAGGGGAATGAGCGGGGAGCTGTTTTTT.

This clone was recorded once. CDR3 DNA: TGTGCCAGCAGCGGGACTAGCGGGAGGTTGGACACCGGGGAGCTGTTTTTT. Protein sequence: CASSGTSGRLDTGELFF. V usage is TRBV9 and J usage is TRBJ2-2; TRBD2 aligns across 14 bases. CDR1 SGDLS and CDR2 YYNGEE come from the germline V gene. The V and J ends lost 3 bases and 3 bases, in that order; junction bases with no gene match: 4. CDR3 length: 17 residues.

The chain is built from TRBV29-1 and TRBJ2-5, with D perhaps matching TRBD2 (5 bases). Deletions cut 1 base from V and 4 bases from J, with 16 bases between. The CDR3 extends over 15 amino acids. Germline V gene data show CDR1 as SQVTM and CDR2 as ANQGSEA. The CDR3 sequence: CSVEGIVGRRETQYF. CDR3 nucleotide sequence: TGCAGCGTTGAAGGTATTGTGGGGAGAAGAGAGACCCAGTACTTC.

The rearrangement joins TRBV6-1 to TRBJ2-7, with 8 positions matching TRBD1. The CDR3 consists of 15 residues. In germline, CDR1 is MNHNS, CDR2 SASEGT. Germline trimming cut 5 bases from V and 3 bases from J; bases unmatched to any gene: 9. CDR3 nucleotides: TGTGCCAGCAGTTCCCGGGACAGGTCTCTCTACGAGCAGTACTTC. It is translated as CASSSRDRSLYEQYF.

CDR3 DNA sequence: TGCGCCAGCAGCCGGGACAGTTCAAACACTGAAGCTTTCTTT. This translates into CASSRDSSNTEAFF. The chain combines TRBV5-1 with TRBJ1-1; 7 bases map to TRBD1. The CDR3 runs to 14 residues. From germline, CDR1 is SGHRS and CDR2 YFSETQ. V lost 4 bases and J lost 2; bases outside the gene matches: 5.

The chain is built from TRBV2 and TRBJ2-2; 12 nucleotides line up with TRBD2. The CDR3 runs to 16 residues. CDR1 SNHLY and CDR2 FYNNEI come from the germline V gene. J gave up 7 bases and V 4 bases, and 7 bases lay outside the gene matches. In DNA, the CDR3 is TGTGCCAGCAGTGCCCTAGCGGGAGGGCCTGGCGGGGAGCTGTTTTTT. This translates into CASSALAGGPGGELFF.

The chain joins TRBV19 to TRBJ1-2; 10 nucleotides agree with TRBD1. CDR1 LNHDA and CDR2 SQIVND come from the germline V gene (reference sequence). V shed 0 bases and J 7 bases; nucleotides not matched to a gene: 5. The CDR3 has 15 amino acids. CDR3 protein: CASSIDRTGGRGYTF. The CDR3 bases are TGTGCCAGTAGTATAGATCGGACAGGGGGTCGTGGCTACACCTTC.

A few counts support this clone. The chain joins TRBV28 to TRBJ1-1; TRBD1 agrees at 8 bases. Germline V CDR1 and CDR2: MDHEN, SYDVKM. V lost 5 bases to trimming and J lost 8 bases; unmatched junction nucleotides: 7. This CDR3 contains 13 residues. CDR3 DNA sequence: TGTGCCAGCAGTCCCCCGGACAGGGAAGAAGCTTTCTTT. This translates into CASSPPDREEAFF.

The chain employs TRBV5-1 and TRBJ2-4; 7 bases align to TRBD1. The CDR3 contains 14 residues. The germline V gene has CDR1 SGHRS and CDR2 YFSETQ. After removal of 0 bases from V and 9 bases from J, the junction contained 6 bases not matched to a gene. Written as DNA, the CDR3 is TGCGCCAGCAGCTTGGCCGTGAGGGACAGCATTCAGTACTTC. Translated: CASSLAVRDSIQYF.

The chain has TRBV19 and TRBJ1-1; 11 bases map to TRBD1. Germline CDR1 and CDR2: LNHDA and SQIVND (reference sequence). The CDR3 runs 14 residues. The V gene end was trimmed by 8 bases and the J gene end by 0 bases; junction bases not matched to a gene: 2. The CDR3 DNA is TGTGCCAGTGCGGACAGGGGGCTGAACACTGAAGCTTTCTTT. This codes for CASADRGLNTEAFF. The variable domain in full, with the rest retrieved from reference TRBV19 and TRBJ1-1, is DGGITQSPKYLFRKEGQNVTLSCEQNLNHDAMYWYRQDPGQGLRLIYYSQIVNDFQKGDIAEGYSVSREKKESFPLTVTSAQKNPTAFYLCASADRGLNTEAFFGQGTRLTVV.

V usage is TRBV5-6 and J usage is TRBJ1-4, with 8 bases fitting TRBD1. This CDR3 has 16 amino acids. With 4 bases clipped from V and 8 bases from J, the junction kept 13 bases outside the gene matches. Germline CDR1 reads SGHDT; CDR2 reads YYEEEE. The CDR3 sequence is CASSPDGGQGQEKLFF. The CDR3 DNA reads TGTGCCAGCAGCCCCGATGGTGGACAGGGCCAAGAAAAACTGTTTTTT. Full variable domain (missing parts from reference TRBV5-6 and TRBJ1-4): DAGVTQSPTHLIKTRGQQVTLRCSPKSGHDTVSWYQQALGQGPQFIFQYYEEEERQRGNFPDRFSGHQFPNYSSELNVNALLLGDSALYLCASSPDGGQGQEKLFFGSGTQLSVL.

The CDR3 DNA sequence: TGCAGCGGGGGGTCGAGTTCGGGGGGCGTCGAGCAGTACTTC. As protein: CSGGSSSGGVEQYF. The chain links TRBV29-1 to TRBJ2-7; tentative D call: TRBD2 (7 bases). Trimming cost V 7 bases and J 6 bases, with 22 bases left between them. The germline V gene has CDR1 SQVTM and CDR2 ANQGSEA. The CDR3 length is 14 residues.

J is TRBJ1-4 and V is TRBV19; 9 bases line up with TRBD1. Germline CDR1 LNHDA, CDR2 SQIVND (reference sequence). The CDR3 contains 17 residues. V gave up 5 bases and J gave up 0 bases; unmatched junction bases: 7. CDR3: CASSDPGQGATNEKLFF. CDR3 DNA sequence: TGTGCCAGTAGTGACCCGGGACAGGGCGCAACTAATGAAAAACTGTTTTTT.

This clone was seen just once. The chain has TRBV5-4 and TRBJ2-2; 15 nucleotides align to TRBD2. J gave up 4 bases and V 0 bases, and 7 bases lay outside the gene matches. CDR3 length: 19 amino acids. The V gene's germline CDR1 is SGHNT and CDR2 YYREEE (reference sequence). The CDR3 nucleotides are TGTGCCAGCAGCTTGGAGGGACTAGCGGGAGGCCCGGGCACCGGGGAGCTGTTTTTT. Translation gives CASSLEGLAGGPGTGELFF.

The CDR3 protein is CATLPGYQPQHF. The DNA for the CDR3 is TGTGCCACCCTTCCGGGGTATCAGCCCCAGCATTTT. The V and J genes are TRBV6-1 and TRBJ1-5; D not resolved. The germline V gene encodes CDR1 MNHNS and CDR2 SASEGT. CDR3 length: 12 amino acids. V was trimmed by 10 bases and J by 5 bases, leaving 12 bases between them.

The genes are TRBV11-3 and TRBJ1-1; 12 positions agree with TRBD1. After removal of 4 bases from V and 6 bases from J, the junction contained 6 bases not matched to a gene. Germline loops: CDR1 SGHNT, CDR2 YENEEA. This CDR3 comprises 15 residues. The CDR3 reads CASSSPGQGAAEAFF. Written as DNA, the CDR3 is TGTGCCAGCAGCTCGCCGGGACAGGGGGCTGCTGAAGCTTTCTTT. Together with reference TRBV11-3 and TRBJ1-1, the CDR3 gives the full variable domain: EAGVVQSPRYKIIEKKQPVAFWCNPISGHNTLYWYLQNLGQGPELLIRYENEEAVDDSQLPKDRFSAERLKGVDSTLKIQPAELGDSAVYLCASSSPGQGAAEAFFGQGTRLTVV.